The rows below give T cell receptor beta chains drawn from one sample of a study of shared clonotypes between healthy human individuals. Using immunoSEQ multiplex PCR, the repertoire was profiled, and TCRdb retains in-frame clones only, with some absent. The sample shows some 2,500,000 clones, about 90% of them seen only once. The sample consisted of naive CD4+ T cells from PBMCs. These receptors were taken from a man between 18 and 35 years old in good health. Some clones in this sample may be carry-over from other donors' samples. The CDR3 runs from the conserved cysteine through the conserved F or W.

v_gene: TRBV10-3
j_gene: TRBJ1-4
CDR3aa: CATYPGQGNKLFF

v_gene: TRBV2
j_gene: TRBJ1-1
CDR3aa: CASRGQGRPEAFF

v_gene: TRBV10-2
j_gene: TRBJ2-1
CDR3aa: CASSGEVSNEQFF

v_gene: TRBV11-2
j_gene: TRBJ2-1
CDR3aa: CASSSLGDATNEQFF

v_gene: TRBV28
j_gene: TRBJ2-5
CDR3aa: CASSLPGETQYF

v_gene: TRBV7-9
j_gene: TRBJ1-4
CDR3aa: CASSSQGQGSDEKLFF

v_gene: TRBV5-6
j_gene: TRBJ2-1
CDR3aa: CASSPPRGRHPFF

v_gene: TRBV5-1
j_gene: TRBJ2-7
CDR3aa: CASSLGAQGGAYEQYF

v_gene: TRBV27
j_gene: TRBJ1-5
CDR3aa: CASSSGQGGNQPQHF

v_gene: TRBV10-2
j_gene: TRBJ2-6
CDR3aa: CASRATGGAGGANVLTF

v_gene: TRBV6-5
j_gene: TRBJ2-1
CDR3aa: CASSLRRNNEQFF

v_gene: TRBV7-3
j_gene: TRBJ2-2
CDR3aa: CASSSGGAGELFF

v_gene: TRBV18
j_gene: TRBJ2-2
CDR3aa: CASSPGTANTGELFF

v_gene: TRBV18
j_gene: TRBJ1-2
CDR3aa: CASSGPDYGYTF

v_gene: TRBV18
j_gene: TRBJ2-7
CDR3aa: CASATGTTYEQYF

v_gene: TRBV11-1
j_gene: TRBJ2-3
CDR3aa: CASSLAALQGTQYF

v_gene: TRBV6-5
j_gene: TRBJ1-2
CDR3aa: CASSYVPGGALPGYTF

v_gene: TRBV5-4
j_gene: TRBJ2-7
CDR3aa: CASSLGGVAGVGEQYF

v_gene: TRBV4-3
j_gene: TRBJ2-3
CDR3aa: CASSQDDEEDTQYF

v_gene: TRBV7-2
j_gene: TRBJ2-7
CDR3aa: CASSLGQGSGDEQYF

v_gene: TRBV5-6
j_gene: TRBJ2-5
CDR3aa: CASSLVETQYF

v_gene: TRBV6-6
j_gene: TRBJ1-5
CDR3aa: CASSYSSSQGQPQHF

v_gene: TRBV28
j_gene: TRBJ1-1
CDR3aa: CASRTTGYGLGTEAFF

v_gene: TRBV6-5
j_gene: TRBJ1-4
CDR3aa: CASSQIKRGFEKLFF

v_gene: TRBV4-1
j_gene: TRBJ1-2
CDR3aa: CASSQDPGANYGYTF

v_gene: TRBV2
j_gene: TRBJ1-4
CDR3aa: CASSEERGEKLFF

v_gene: TRBV18
j_gene: TRBJ2-7
CDR3aa: CASSLGIPSEQYF

v_gene: TRBV29-1
j_gene: TRBJ2-3
CDR3aa: CSVERAASTDTQYF

v_gene: TRBV9
j_gene: TRBJ2-5
CDR3aa: CASSYRGNQETQYF

v_gene: TRBV7-2
j_gene: TRBJ2-1
CDR3aa: CASSLLGVYNEQFF

v_gene: TRBV30
j_gene: TRBJ2-7
CDR3aa: CAWGTKPYEQYF

v_gene: TRBV28
j_gene: TRBJ1-3
CDR3aa: CASKVGSGNTIYF

v_gene: TRBV9
j_gene: TRBJ2-2
CDR3aa: CASSPPRVGELFF

v_gene: TRBV4-2
j_gene: TRBJ1-2
CDR3aa: CASSRDSGFTF

v_gene: TRBV6-1
j_gene: TRBJ1-1
CDR3aa: CASSGLWGTTGNTEAFF

v_gene: TRBV2
j_gene: TRBJ1-2
CDR3aa: CASSEARQGKGYTF

v_gene: TRBV28
j_gene: TRBJ2-1
CDR3aa: CASRGGTGAANEQFF

v_gene: TRBV12-5
j_gene: TRBJ1-1
CDR3aa: CASGSGPVNTEAFF

v_gene: TRBV2
j_gene: TRBJ2-7
CDR3aa: CASGWRDTYEQYF

v_gene: TRBV5-1
j_gene: TRBJ2-3
CDR3aa: CASSGQGGDTQYF

v_gene: TRBV6-6
j_gene: TRBJ2-3
CDR3aa: CASSPGTSTDTQYF

v_gene: TRBV4-3
j_gene: TRBJ2-7
CDR3aa: CASSQRNRADGEQYF